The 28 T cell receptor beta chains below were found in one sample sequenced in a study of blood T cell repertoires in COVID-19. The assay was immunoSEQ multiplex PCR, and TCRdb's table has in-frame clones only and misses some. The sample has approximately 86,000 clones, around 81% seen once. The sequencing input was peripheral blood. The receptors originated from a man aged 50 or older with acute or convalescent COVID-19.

The CDR3 DNA follows: TGTGCCAGCAGTTCCCAGACAGGGGATAATTCACCCCTCCACTTT. Its translation: CASSSQTGDNSPLHF. V is TRBV6-6 and J is TRBJ1-6, with 8 bases aligning to TRBD1. There are 15 residues in the CDR3. V shed 4 bases and J 5 bases; nucleotides not matched to a gene: 4. Germline V gene lookup returns CDR1 MNHNY and CDR2 SVGAGI (reference sequence).

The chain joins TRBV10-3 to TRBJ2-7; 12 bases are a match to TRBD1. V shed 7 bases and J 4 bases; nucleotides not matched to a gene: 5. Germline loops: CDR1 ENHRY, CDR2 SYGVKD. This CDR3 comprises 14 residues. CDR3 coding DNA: TGTGCCATCAAGGGACAGGGGGCGCTATACGAGCAGTACTTC. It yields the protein CAIKGQGALYEQYF.

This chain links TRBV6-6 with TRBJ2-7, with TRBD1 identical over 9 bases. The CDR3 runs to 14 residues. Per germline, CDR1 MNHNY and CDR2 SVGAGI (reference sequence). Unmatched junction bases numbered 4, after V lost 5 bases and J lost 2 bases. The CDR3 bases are TGTGCCAGCAGTCATCGACAGGGGGCCTACGAGCAGTACTTC. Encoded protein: CASSHRQGAYEQYF.

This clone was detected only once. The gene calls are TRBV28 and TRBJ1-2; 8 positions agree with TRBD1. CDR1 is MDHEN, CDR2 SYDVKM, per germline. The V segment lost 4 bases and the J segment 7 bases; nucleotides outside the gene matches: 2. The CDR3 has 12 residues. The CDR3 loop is CASSSTGVGYTF. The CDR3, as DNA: TGTGCCAGCAGTTCGACAGGGGTTGGCTACACCTTC.

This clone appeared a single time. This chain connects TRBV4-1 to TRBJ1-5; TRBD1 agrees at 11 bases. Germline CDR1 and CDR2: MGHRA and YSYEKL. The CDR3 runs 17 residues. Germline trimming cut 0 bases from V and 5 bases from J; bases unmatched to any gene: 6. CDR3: CASSQDGGQGAYQPQHF. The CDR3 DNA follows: TGCGCCAGCAGCCAAGATGGCGGACAGGGGGCGTATCAGCCCCAGCATTTT.

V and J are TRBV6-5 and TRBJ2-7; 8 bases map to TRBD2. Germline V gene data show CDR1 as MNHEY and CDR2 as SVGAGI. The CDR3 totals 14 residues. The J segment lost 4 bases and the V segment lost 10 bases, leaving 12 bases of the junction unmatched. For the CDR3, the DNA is TGTGCCACCGCGATTAGCGGGGTCATATACGAGCAGTACTTC. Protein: CATAISGVIYEQYF.

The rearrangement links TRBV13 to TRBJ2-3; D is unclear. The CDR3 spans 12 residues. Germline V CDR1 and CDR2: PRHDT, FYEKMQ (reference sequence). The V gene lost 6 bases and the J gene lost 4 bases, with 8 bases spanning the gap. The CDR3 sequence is CASSQYADTQYF. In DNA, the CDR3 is TGTGCCAGCAGTCAGTATGCAGATACGCAGTATTTT.

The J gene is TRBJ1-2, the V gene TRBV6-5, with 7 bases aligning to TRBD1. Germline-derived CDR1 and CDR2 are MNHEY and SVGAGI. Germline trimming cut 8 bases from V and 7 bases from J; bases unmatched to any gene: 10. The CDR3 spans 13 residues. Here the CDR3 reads CASRGQALGGYTF. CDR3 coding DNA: TGTGCCAGCCGAGGACAGGCCTTGGGTGGCTACACCTTC.

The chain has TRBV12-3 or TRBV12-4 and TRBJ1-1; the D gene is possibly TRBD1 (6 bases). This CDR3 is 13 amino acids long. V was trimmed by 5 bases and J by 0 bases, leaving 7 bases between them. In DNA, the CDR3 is TGTGCCAGCAGTGGACAGTTGAACACTGAAGCTTTCTTT. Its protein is CASSGQLNTEAFF.

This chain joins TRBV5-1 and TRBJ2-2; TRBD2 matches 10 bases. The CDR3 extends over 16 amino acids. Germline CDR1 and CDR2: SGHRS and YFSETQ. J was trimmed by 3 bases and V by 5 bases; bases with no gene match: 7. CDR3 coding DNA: TGCGCCAGCAGGCCTAGCGGGAGTGTCGACACCGGGGAGCTGTTTTTT. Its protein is CASRPSGSVDTGELFF. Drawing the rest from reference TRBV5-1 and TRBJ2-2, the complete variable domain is KAGVTQTPRYLIKTRGQQVTLSCSPISGHRSVSWYQQTPGQGLQFLFEYFSETQRNKGNFPGRFSGRQFSNSRSEMNVSTLELGDSALYLCASRPSGSVDTGELFFGEGSRLTVL.

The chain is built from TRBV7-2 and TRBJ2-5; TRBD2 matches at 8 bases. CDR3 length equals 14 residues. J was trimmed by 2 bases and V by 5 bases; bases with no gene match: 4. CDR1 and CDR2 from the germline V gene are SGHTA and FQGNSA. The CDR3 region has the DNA TGTGCCAGCAGCCTGGCGGGGGGTCAAGAGACCCAGTACTTC. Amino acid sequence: CASSLAGGQETQYF.

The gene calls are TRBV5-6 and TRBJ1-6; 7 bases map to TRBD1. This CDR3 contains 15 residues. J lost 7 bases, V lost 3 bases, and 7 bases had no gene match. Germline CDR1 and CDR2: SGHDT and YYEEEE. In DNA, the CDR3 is TGTGCCAGCAGCTCGGAGGGGGCCGGCAATTCACCCCTCCACTTT. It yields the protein CASSSEGAGNSPLHF. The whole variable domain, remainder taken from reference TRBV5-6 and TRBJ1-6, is DAGVTQSPTHLIKTRGQQVTLRCSPKSGHDTVSWYQQALGQGPQFIFQYYEEEERQRGNFPDRFSGHQFPNYSSELNVNALLLGDSALYLCASSSEGAGNSPLHFGNGTRLTVT.

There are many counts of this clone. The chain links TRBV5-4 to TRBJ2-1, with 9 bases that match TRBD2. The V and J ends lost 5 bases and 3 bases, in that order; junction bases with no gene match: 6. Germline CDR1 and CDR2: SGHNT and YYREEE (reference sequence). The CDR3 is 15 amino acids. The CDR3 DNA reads TGTGCCAGCAGATCAGCGGGGGGAGGCTACAATGAGCAGTTCTTC. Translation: CASRSAGGGYNEQFF.

The CDR3 loop reads CAWSVRGEKLFF. For the CDR3, the DNA is TGTGCCTGGAGTGTACGAGGGGAAAAACTGTTTTTT. This chain joins TRBV30 and TRBJ1-4; no clear D. The CDR3 is 12 residues long. The V gene's germline CDR1 is GTSNPN and CDR2 SVGIG (reference sequence). V was shortened by 0 bases and J by 8 bases, with 7 bases between the two germline ends.

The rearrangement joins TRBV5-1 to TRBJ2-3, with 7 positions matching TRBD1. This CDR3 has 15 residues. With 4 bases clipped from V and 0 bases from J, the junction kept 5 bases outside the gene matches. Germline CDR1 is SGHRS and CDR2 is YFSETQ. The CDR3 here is CASSGGQMSTDTQYF. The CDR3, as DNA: TGCGCCAGCAGCGGGGGACAGATGAGCACAGATACGCAGTATTTT.

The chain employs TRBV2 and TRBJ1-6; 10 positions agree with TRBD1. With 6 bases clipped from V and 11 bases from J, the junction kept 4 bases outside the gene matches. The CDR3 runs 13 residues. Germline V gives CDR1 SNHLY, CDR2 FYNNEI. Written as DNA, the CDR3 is TGTGCCAGCAGCGGGACAGGGGCTGCACCCCTCCACTTT. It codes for CASSGTGAAPLHF.

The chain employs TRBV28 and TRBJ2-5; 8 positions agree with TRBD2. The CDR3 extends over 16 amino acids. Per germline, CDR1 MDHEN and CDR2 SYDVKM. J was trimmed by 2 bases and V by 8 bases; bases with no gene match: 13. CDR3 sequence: CASQLAGGVLQETQYF. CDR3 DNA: TGTGCCAGCCAGTTGGCGGGGGGAGTCTTACAAGAGACCCAGTACTTC.

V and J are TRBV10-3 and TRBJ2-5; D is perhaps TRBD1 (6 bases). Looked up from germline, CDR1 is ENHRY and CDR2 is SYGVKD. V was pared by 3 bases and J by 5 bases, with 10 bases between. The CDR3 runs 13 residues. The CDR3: CAISDRGGETQYF. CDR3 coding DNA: TGTGCCATCAGTGACAGGGGCGGGGAGACCCAGTACTTC.

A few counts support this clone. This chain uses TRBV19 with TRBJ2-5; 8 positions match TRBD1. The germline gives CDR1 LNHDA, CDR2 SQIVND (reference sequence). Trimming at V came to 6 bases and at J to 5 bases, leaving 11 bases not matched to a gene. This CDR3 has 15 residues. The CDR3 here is CASSHDRGSFETQYF. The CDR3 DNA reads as TGTGCCAGTAGCCACGACAGGGGATCTTTCGAGACCCAGTACTTC.

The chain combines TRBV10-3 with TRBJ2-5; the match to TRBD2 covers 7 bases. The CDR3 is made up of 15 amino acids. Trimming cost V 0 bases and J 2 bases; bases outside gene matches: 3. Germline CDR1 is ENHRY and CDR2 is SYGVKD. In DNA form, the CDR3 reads TGTGCCATCAGTGAGTCAGGGACTACTCAAGAGACCCAGTACTTC. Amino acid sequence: CAISESGTTQETQYF.

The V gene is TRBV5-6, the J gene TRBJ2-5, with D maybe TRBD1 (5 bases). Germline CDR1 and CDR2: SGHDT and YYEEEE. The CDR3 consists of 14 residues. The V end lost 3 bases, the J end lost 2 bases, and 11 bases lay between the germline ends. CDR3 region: CASSWQGSQETQYF. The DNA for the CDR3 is TGTGCCAGCAGCTGGCAGGGTTCTCAAGAGACCCAGTACTTC.

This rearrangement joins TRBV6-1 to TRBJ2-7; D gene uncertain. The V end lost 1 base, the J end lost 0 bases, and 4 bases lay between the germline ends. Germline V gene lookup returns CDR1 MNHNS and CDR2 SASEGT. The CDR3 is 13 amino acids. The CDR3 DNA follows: TGTGCCAGCAGTGAAGGGAGCTCCTACGAGCAGTACTTC. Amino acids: CASSEGSSYEQYF.

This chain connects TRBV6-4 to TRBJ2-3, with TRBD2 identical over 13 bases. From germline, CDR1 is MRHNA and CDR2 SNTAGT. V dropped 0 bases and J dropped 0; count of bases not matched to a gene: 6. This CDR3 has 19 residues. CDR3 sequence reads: CASSDSGLAGSSSTDTQYF. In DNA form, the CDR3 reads TGTGCCAGCAGTGACTCGGGACTAGCGGGGTCGTCTAGCACAGATACGCAGTATTTT.

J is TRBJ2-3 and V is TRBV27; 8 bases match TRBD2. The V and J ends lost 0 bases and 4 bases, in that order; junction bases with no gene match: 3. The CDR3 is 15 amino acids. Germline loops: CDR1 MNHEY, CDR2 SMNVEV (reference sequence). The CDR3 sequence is CASSLSAGAADTQYF. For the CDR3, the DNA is TGTGCCAGCAGTTTATCAGCGGGAGCAGCAGATACGCAGTATTTT.

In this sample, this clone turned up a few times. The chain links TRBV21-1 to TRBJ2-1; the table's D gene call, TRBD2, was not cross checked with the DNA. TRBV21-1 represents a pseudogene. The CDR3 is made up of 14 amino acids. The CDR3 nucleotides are TGTGCCAGCAGCAATCGGCTAGCTTACAATGAGCAGTTCTTC. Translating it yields CASSNRLAYNEQFF.

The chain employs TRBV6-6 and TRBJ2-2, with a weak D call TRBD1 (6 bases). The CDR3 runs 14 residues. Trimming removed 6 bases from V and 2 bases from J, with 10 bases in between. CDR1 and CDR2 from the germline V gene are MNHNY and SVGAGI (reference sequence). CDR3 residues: CASSRQANTGELFF. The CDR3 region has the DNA TGTGCCAGCAGCAGACAGGCTAACACCGGGGAGCTGTTTTTT.

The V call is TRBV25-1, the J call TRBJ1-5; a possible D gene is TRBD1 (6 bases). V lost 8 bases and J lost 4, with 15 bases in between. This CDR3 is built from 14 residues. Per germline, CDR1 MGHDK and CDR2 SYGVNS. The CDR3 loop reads CASGQGLENQPQHF. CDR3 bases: TGTGCCAGCGGCCAGGGGCTTGAAAATCAGCCCCAGCATTTT. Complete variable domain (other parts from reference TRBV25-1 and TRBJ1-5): EADIYQTPRYLVIGTGKKITLECSQTMGHDKMYWYQQDPGMELHLIHYSYGVNSTEKGDLSSESTVSRIRTEHFPLTLESARPSHTSQYLCASGQGLENQPQHFGDGTRLSIL.

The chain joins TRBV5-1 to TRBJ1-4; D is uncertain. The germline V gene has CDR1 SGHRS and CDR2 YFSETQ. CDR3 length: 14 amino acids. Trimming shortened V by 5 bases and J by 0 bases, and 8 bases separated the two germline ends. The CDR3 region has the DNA TGCGCCAGCAGGACTGTCACAACTAATGAAAAACTGTTTTTT. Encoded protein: CASRTVTTNEKLFF. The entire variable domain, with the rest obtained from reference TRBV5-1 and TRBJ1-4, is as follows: KAGVTQTPRYLIKTRGQQVTLSCSPISGHRSVSWYQQTPGQGLQFLFEYFSETQRNKGNFPGRFSGRQFSNSRSEMNVSTLELGDSALYLCASRTVTTNEKLFFGSGTQLSVL.